This T cell receptor (beta chain) derives from a study of cytomegalovirus exposure and HLA in healthy donors. Concerning this clone: What it binds is unknown.

Profiling relied on immunoSEQ multiplex PCR, and the TCRdb table lists in-frame clones only, not all of them. This table holds 250,000 to 300,000 clones, about 90% found once. Overall study results and limits: It was fewer than 200 TCR beta chains that were listed as cytomegalovirus-associated. In the roughly 120 validation repertoires, a later analysis found that first-cohort TCR clusters tended to co-occur. Diagnosis of cytomegalovirus status made by the classifier reportedly showed high specificity and sensitivity. The dataset shows that most TCR sequences were rare, while some public TCRs occurred in many donors.

This CDR3 is built from 14 residues. Germline CDR1 and CDR2: LNHDA and SQIVND (reference sequence). J lost 9 bases, V lost 4 bases, and 3 bases had no gene match. The receptor's source is a woman aged 18-29 years in good health and CMV-seronegative. The sequenced sample consisted of PBMCs. The rearrangement uses TRBV19 and TRBJ2-1, with 13 bases that match TRBD2. The CDR3 sequence is CASSTGLAGIEQFF. The CDR3 region has the DNA TGTGCCAGTAGTACGGGACTAGCGGGGATTGAGCAGTTCTTC.